This TCR beta chain was obtained from a study of molecular identifiers for immune sequencing clone quantification. Overall study: Replicate runs used RNA from approximately 20,000 or 98,000 naive CD8 cells, which was split five ways into aliquots, and four of those aliquots were then sequenced.

Making the bulk TCR libraries relied on previously described methods and listed TCR primers. TCRdb used MiXCR to reprocess the PCR reads, holding one entry per CDR3 protein. The sample records under 600,000 distinct CDR3 sequences, about a quarter being singletons. This clonotype was seen a handful of times. Trimming removed 5 bases at V and 5 bases at J, with 19 bases between. The CDR3 covers 16 residues. The germline CDR1 and CDR2 sequences are MNHEY and SVGEGT. Preparation of naive CD8 libraries involved roughly 20,000 to 1,100,000 sorted cells and 10%, 30% or 50% RNA. Based on a CD8+CD4-CCR7+CD45RA+ profile, naive CD8 T cells were sorted.

V is TRBV6-2 or TRBV6-3 and J is TRBJ2-1; D is possibly TRBD2 (7 bases). The TCR originated in a human donor in good health. Some libraries in this study had Jurkat cell RNA spiked in. The sample was naive CD8+ T cells from blood, with Jurkat cell RNA spiked in. Noted subset: FACS-sorted CD8+CD4-CCR7+CD45RA+ naive T cells. The CDR3 coding sequence is TGTGCCAGCAGTGACTTGGTTGCGGGGGCCGACAATGAGCAGTTCTTC. Translated, it gives CASSDLVAGADNEQFF.